One T cell receptor (beta chain) is described in this entry. These data originate in a study of cytomegalovirus exposure and HLA in healthy donors. Use of 60 Vbeta and 13 Jbeta primers characterized the PCR. Here immunoSEQ multiplex PCR was the method, and the copy in TCRdb shows in-frame clones only, minus some. Among approximately 160,000 clones listed, roughly three quarters were seen once. This sequence was found in a male donor in good health and CMV-seropositive. The sample comprised PBMCs.

CDR3 in amino acids: CAWSVGGPGNTIYF. DNA for the CDR3: TGTGCCTGGAGTGTAGGGGGACCTGGAAACACCATATATTTT. This chain connects TRBV30 to TRBJ1-3; the D gene is possibly TRBD1 (6 bases). The CDR3 spans 14 residues. The V and J ends lost 0 bases and 2 bases respectively, with 8 bases between them. Germline V gives CDR1 GTSNPN, CDR2 SVGIG (reference sequence).